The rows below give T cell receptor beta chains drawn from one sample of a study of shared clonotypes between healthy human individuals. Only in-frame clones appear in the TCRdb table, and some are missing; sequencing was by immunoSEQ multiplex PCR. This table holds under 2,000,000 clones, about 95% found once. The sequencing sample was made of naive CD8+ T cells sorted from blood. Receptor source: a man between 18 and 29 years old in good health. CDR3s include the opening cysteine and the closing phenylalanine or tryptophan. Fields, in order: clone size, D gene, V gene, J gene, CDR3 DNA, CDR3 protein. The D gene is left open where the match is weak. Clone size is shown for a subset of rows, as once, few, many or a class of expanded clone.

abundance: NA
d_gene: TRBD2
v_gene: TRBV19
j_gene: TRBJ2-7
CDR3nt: TGTGCCAGTAGAGATAGCGGGAGCGGCTACGAGCAGTACTTC
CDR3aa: CASRDSGSGYEQYF

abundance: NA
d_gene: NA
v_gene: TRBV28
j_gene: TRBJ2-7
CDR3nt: TGTGCCAGCAGAGCCCGGCAAGGGGGAGGAACCTACGAGCAGTACTTC
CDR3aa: CASRARQGGGTYEQYF

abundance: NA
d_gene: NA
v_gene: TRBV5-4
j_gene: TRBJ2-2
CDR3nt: TGTGCCAGCAGCTTGGTCGCCTCACGGGTGGGCACCGGGGAGCTGTTTTTT
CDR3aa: CASSLVASRVGTGELFF

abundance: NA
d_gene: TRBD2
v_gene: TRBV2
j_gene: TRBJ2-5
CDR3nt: TGTGCCAGCAGTGAAGAAATGACTAGCGGGGGGGAAGAGACCCAGTACTTC
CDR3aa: CASSEEMTSGGEETQYF

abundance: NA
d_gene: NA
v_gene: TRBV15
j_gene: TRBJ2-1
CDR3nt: TGTGCCACCAGCGTGGGGGGATCCTACAATGAGCAGTTCTTC
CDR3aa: CATSVGGSYNEQFF

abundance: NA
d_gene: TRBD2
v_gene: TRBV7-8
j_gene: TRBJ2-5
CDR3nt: TGTGCCAGCAGCTGGGTACTAGCGGGATTACCCGACCAAGAGACCCAGTACTTC
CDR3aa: CASSWVLAGLPDQETQYF

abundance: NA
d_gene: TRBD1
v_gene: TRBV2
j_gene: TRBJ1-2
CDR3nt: TGTGCCAGCGGAGGGGGACAGGGGGCCTATGGCTACACCTTC
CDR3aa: CASGGGQGAYGYTF

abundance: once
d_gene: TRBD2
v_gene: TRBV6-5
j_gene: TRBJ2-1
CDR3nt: TGTGCCAGCAGCCTACTAGCGGGCTACAATGAGCAGTTCTTC
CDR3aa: CASSLLAGYNEQFF

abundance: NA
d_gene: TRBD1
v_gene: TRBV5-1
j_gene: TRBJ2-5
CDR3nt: TGCGCCAGCAGCCCCCTATGGACAGGGGAGAAAGAGACCCAGTACTTC
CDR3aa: CASSPLWTGEKETQYF

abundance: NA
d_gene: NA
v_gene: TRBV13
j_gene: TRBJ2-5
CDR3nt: TGTGCCAGCAGCTTAAGGCCTTTTAAAGAGACCCAGTACTTC
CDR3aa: CASSLRPFKETQYF

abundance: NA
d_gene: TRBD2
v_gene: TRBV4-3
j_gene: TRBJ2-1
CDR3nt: TGCGCCAGCAGCCAAGGGACTAGCATGGGATACAATGAGCAGTTCTTC
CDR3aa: CASSQGTSMGYNEQFF

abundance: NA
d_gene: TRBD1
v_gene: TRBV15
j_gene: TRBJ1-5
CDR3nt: TGTGCCACCAGCCGACAGGGAGCAAGCAATCAGCCCCAGCATTTT
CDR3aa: CATSRQGASNQPQHF

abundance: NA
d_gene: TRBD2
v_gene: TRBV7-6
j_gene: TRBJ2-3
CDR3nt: TGTGCCAGCAGCTTATTTGAGGCTAGCGGGAGAAGGACAGATACGCAGTATTTT
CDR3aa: CASSLFEASGRRTDTQYF

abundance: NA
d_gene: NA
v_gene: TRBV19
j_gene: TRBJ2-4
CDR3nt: TGTGCCAGTAGTTCATATATGGAAGGGAAAAACATTCAGTACTTC
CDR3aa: CASSSYMEGKNIQYF

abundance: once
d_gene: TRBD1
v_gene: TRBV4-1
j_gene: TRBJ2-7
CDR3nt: TGCGCCAGCAGCCAAGTGGGGACAGGGCCCTTCGAGCAGTACTTC
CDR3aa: CASSQVGTGPFEQYF

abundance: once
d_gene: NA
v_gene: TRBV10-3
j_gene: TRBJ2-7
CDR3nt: TGTGCCATCAGTGAAGCCTACGAGCAGTACTTC
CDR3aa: CAISEAYEQYF

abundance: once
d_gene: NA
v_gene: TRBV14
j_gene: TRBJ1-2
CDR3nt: TGTGCCAGCAGCGATTGGGGGGGATTGAGAGGCTACACCTTC
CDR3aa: CASSDWGGLRGYTF

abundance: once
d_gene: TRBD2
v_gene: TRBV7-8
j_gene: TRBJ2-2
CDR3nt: TGTGCCAGCCGGATTGGGGGGGTGAACACCGGGGAGCTGTTTTTT
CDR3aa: CASRIGGVNTGELFF

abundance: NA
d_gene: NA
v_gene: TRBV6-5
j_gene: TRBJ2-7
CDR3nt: TGTGCCAGCAGTTACGGGCAGGGAACCTACGAGCAGTACTTC
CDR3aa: CASSYGQGTYEQYF

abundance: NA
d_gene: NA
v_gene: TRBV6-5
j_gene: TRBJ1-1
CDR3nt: TGTGCCAGCAGCCGTACCGACGTGGCAGCGCCTGAAGCTTTCTTT
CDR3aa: CASSRTDVAAPEAFF

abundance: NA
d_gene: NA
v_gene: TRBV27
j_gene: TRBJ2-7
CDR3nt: TGTGCCAGCAGGGGTCCCAATACCTACGAGCAGTACTTC
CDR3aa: CASRGPNTYEQYF

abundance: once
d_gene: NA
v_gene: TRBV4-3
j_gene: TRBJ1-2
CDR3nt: TGCGCCAGCAGCCAAGATCGGGCAGCACGCCTGAATGGCTACACCTTC
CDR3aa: CASSQDRAARLNGYTF

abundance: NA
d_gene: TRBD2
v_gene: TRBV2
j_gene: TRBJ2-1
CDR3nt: TGTGCCAGCAGTGAAGAACTAGCGGGGATTAACAATGAGCAGTTCTTC
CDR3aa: CASSEELAGINNEQFF

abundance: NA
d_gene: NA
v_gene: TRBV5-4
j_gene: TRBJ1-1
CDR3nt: TGTGCCAGCAGCTTAGTAGAAGGCCCTGAAGCTTTCTTT
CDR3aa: CASSLVEGPEAFF

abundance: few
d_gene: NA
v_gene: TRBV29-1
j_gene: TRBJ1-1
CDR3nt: TGCAGCGTTGAAGAAAGCTCCACTGAAGCTTTCTTT
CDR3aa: CSVEESSTEAFF

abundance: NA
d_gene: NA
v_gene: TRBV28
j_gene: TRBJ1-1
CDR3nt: TGTGCCAGCAGTTTAAGGGGGGCAGGTGAAGCTTTCTTT
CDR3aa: CASSLRGAGEAFF